The 14 T cell receptor beta chains below come from one sample, sequenced in a study of blood T cell repertoires in COVID-19. Clones were sequenced by immunoSEQ multiplex PCR, and TCRdb holds only the in-frame ones, with some missing. Of more than 350,000 clones in the sample, more than 75% were seen once. Sequencing input: PBMCs or T cells enriched from blood (not recorded which). These TCRs come from a woman aged 45-60 years who had recovered from COVID-19.

The rearrangement links TRBV10-3 to TRBJ2-3, with TRBD1 matching 9 bases. This CDR3 contains 15 residues. Germline CDR1 ENHRY, CDR2 SYGVKD. V trimming: 6 bases; J trimming: 6 bases; junction bases outside the gene matches: 10. CDR3 sequence reads: CAISPGTGSPDTQYF. The CDR3 nucleotides read TGTGCCATCAGCCCCGGGACAGGGTCCCCCGATACGCAGTATTTT.

The chain has TRBV30 and TRBJ1-6; TRBD1 is a possible D gene (6 bases). This CDR3 contains 13 residues. Trimming stripped 5 bases from V and 10 bases from J, with 15 bases between. CDR1 and CDR2 from the germline V gene are GTSNPN and SVGIG (reference sequence). The CDR3 bases are TGTGCCTGGGAAACAGGGTTCGGATCACCCCTCCACTTT. It is translated as CAWETGFGSPLHF.

V gene TRBV6-5 combines with J gene TRBJ1-2; 9 bases agree with TRBD1. V shed 2 bases and J 4 bases; nucleotides not matched to a gene: 5. The CDR3 has 15 residues. The V gene's germline CDR1 is MNHEY and CDR2 SVGAGI. CDR3 sequence reads: CASSYGQGKGYGYTF. DNA of the CDR3: TGTGCCAGCAGTTACGGACAGGGGAAGGGCTATGGCTACACCTTC.

A few counts support this clone. The V gene is TRBV2, the J gene TRBJ1-2, with 10 nucleotides matching TRBD1. CDR3 length: 14 amino acids. The J segment lost 8 bases and the V segment lost 3 bases, leaving 6 bases of the junction unmatched. The germline V gene encodes CDR1 SNHLY and CDR2 FYNNEI. This chain's CDR3 is CASSDGDRGDGYTF. The CDR3 nucleotides are TGTGCCAGCAGTGATGGGGACAGGGGCGACGGCTACACCTTC. Looking up the rest from reference TRBV2 and TRBJ1-2 gives the full variable domain: EPEVTQTPSHQVTQMGQEVILRCVPISNHLYFYWYRQILGQKVEFLVSFYNNEISEKSEIFDDQFSVERPDGSNFTLKIRSTKLEDSAMYFCASSDGDRGDGYTFGSGTRLTVV.

The rearrangement links TRBV4-1 to TRBJ1-5; 9 nucleotides align to TRBD1. There are 17 residues in the CDR3. Trimming cost V 1 base and J 5 bases; bases outside gene matches: 9. Germline loops: CDR1 MGHRA, CDR2 YSYEKL. Written as DNA, the CDR3 is TGCGCCAGCAGCCAAGTTCACCCGGGGGACAGGGATCAGCCCCAGCATTTT. Translating gives CASSQVHPGDRDQPQHF.

J is TRBJ2-3 and V is TRBV4-1; 15 bases line up with TRBD2. Germline loops: CDR1 MGHRA, CDR2 YSYEKL. The CDR3 contains 18 residues. Trimming cost V 1 base and J 4 bases; bases outside gene matches: 6. The CDR3 region has the DNA TGCGCCAGCAGCCAAGGCCGGACTAGCGGGGGGGGGTCAGATACGCAGTATTTT. As protein: CASSQGRTSGGGSDTQYF.

A single count supports this clone. The chain has TRBV7-2 and TRBJ1-6; 7 bases fit TRBD1. With 5 bases clipped from V and 3 bases from J, the junction kept 7 bases outside the gene matches. The CDR3 sequence is 16 residues long. Germline CDR1 SGHTA, CDR2 FQGNSA. The CDR3 loop reads CASSTGGTDYNSPLHF. As DNA, the CDR3 is TGTGCCAGCAGCACGGGGGGGACAGACTATAATTCACCCCTCCACTTT.

The chain employs TRBV19 and TRBJ1-1; perhaps TRBD1 as D (6 bases). This CDR3 has 15 amino acids. V shed 6 bases and J shed 4 bases, with 18 bases lying between them. Germline V lookup: CDR1 LNHDA, CDR2 SQIVND (reference sequence). The CDR3, as DNA: TGTGCCAGTAGAGGCTTGGACCAGGGGAGCACTGAAGCTTTCTTT. Protein sequence: CASRGLDQGSTEAFF.

The J gene is TRBJ2-7, the V gene TRBV6-1; 9 bases line up with TRBD2. This CDR3 is built from 16 residues. V was clipped by 6 bases and J by 0 bases; unmatched bases: 9. In germline, CDR1 is MNHNS, CDR2 SASEGT. CDR3 sequence: CASSELAGAGSYEQYF. The CDR3 DNA follows: TGTGCCAGCAGCGAACTAGCGGGCGCTGGCTCCTACGAGCAGTACTTC.

The chain couples TRBV27 to TRBJ2-3; 10 positions agree with TRBD2. The CDR3 runs to 16 residues. Unmatched junction bases numbered 11, after V lost 3 bases and J lost 8 bases. Germline CDR1 is MNHEY and CDR2 is SMNVEV (reference sequence). This CDR3 is CASSFSSGGVRGTQYF. CDR3 DNA: TGTGCCAGCAGTTTCTCCAGCGGGGGGGTTCGAGGTACGCAGTATTTT.

In its sample, this clone was seen once. V is TRBV29-1 and J is TRBJ2-5, with no clear D. The CDR3 runs 12 residues. The V end lost 4 bases, the J end lost 0 bases, and 6 bases lay between the germline ends. CDR1 is SQVTM, CDR2 ANQGSEA, per germline. The CDR3 DNA follows: TGCAGCGTTGTTCGGGACCAAGAGACCCAGTACTTC. Encoded protein: CSVVRDQETQYF.

This chain links TRBV18 with TRBJ1-5; D gene uncertain. Germline V gives CDR1 KGHSH, CDR2 LQKENI. The CDR3 contains 13 residues. V was pared by 5 bases and J by 5 bases, with 10 bases between. The CDR3 DNA reads TGTGCCAGCTCAATCGCGACTGATCAGCCCCAGCATTTT. Encoded protein: CASSIATDQPQHF.

The chain joins TRBV2 to TRBJ1-5; maybe TRBD1 (6 bases). The V gene's germline CDR1 is SNHLY and CDR2 FYNNEI. Trimming stripped 8 bases from V and 0 bases from J, with 11 bases between. The CDR3 is 14 residues long. For the CDR3, the DNA is TGTGCCAGCTATGGGGGCTTTAGCAATCAGCCCCAGCATTTT. Protein: CASYGGFSNQPQHF.

This rearrangement joins TRBV10-3 to TRBJ2-1, with 13 positions matching TRBD2. The CDR3 consists of 13 residues. V lost 7 bases to trimming and J lost 10 bases; unmatched junction nucleotides: 4. Germline values: CDR1 ENHRY, CDR2 SYGVKD. The CDR3 bases are TGTGCCATCAACTCGGGACTAGCGGGAGAGCAGTTCTTC. Encoded protein: CAINSGLAGEQFF.